The rows below give T cell receptor beta chains drawn from one sample of a study of OX40 agonist ivuxolimab in advanced cancers. Sequencing was performed with immunoSEQ multiplex PCR; in TCRdb, only in-frame clones are kept and a portion is missing. The sample yields fewer than 85,000 clones, almost 85% seen once. Here the sequenced sample was CD4+ or CD8+ T cells sorted from blood, taken in a trial of the OX40 agonist ivuxolimab. All receptors come from an adult with an advanced solid tumor such as melanoma, head and neck, liver or kidney cancer. Both conserved end residues are part of each CDR3. The D gene is left open where the match is weak. Clone size appears in some rows only: once, few, many, or a class for an expanded clone.

v_call	d_call	j_call	clone_size	cdr3_aa	cdr3_nt
TRBV4-1	-	TRBJ2-1	-	CASSPITTRTNNEQFF	TGCGCCAGCAGCCCCATTACGACCCGGACCAACAATGAGCAGTTCTTC
TRBV28	TRBD1	TRBJ1-2	-	CASSSSQGDHGYTF	TGTGCCAGCAGTTCATCCCAGGGGGATCATGGCTACACCTTC
TRBV27	-	TRBJ2-1	-	CASSLNIPKGWNEQFF	TGTGCCAGCAGTTTGAACATCCCGAAAGGTTGGAATGAGCAGTTCTTC
TRBV6-1	-	TRBJ2-7	-	CASRRFSYEQYF	TGTGCCAGCAGGAGATTCTCCTACGAGCAGTACTTC
TRBV5-1	-	TRBJ2-7	-	CASSSDRAPYEQYF	TGCGCCAGCAGCTCGGACCGGGCCCCCTACGAGCAGTACTTC
TRBV7-2	-	TRBJ2-3	few	CASSLAGVRDTQYF	TGTGCCAGCAGCTTAGCGGGGGTACGAGATACGCAGTATTTT
TRBV9	-	TRBJ1-1	-	CASSVGSALNTEAFF	TGTGCCAGCAGCGTAGGATCCGCCTTGAACACTGAAGCTTTCTTT
TRBV5-1	-	TRBJ2-7	-	CASSKLGDSDEQYF	TGCGCCAGCAGTAAGCTGGGGGACTCGGACGAGCAGTACTTC
TRBV27	TRBD2	TRBJ2-7	-	CASSWTSGSYEQYF	TGTGCCAGCAGTTGGACTAGCGGATCCTACGAGCAGTACTTC
TRBV2	-	TRBJ2-7	-	CASSALDRIYEQYF	TGTGCCAGCAGTGCGCTCGACAGAATCTACGAGCAGTACTTC
TRBV18	TRBD1	TRBJ1-2	-	CASSGTGPLTGYTF	TGTGCCAGCTCCGGGACAGGGCCCCTTACGGGCTACACCTTC
TRBV28	-	TRBJ2-3	-	CASSLGASTDTQYF	TGTGCCAGCAGTTTAGGGGCTAGCACAGATACGCAGTATTTT
TRBV28	-	TRBJ1-6	-	CASSLLSIGRVDSPLHF	TGTGCCAGCAGTTTACTTTCTATTGGCAGGGTAGATTCACCCCTCCACTTT
TRBV4-1	TRBD1	TRBJ1-1	-	CASRILDREATEAFF	TGCGCCAGCAGGATTTTAGACAGGGAGGCCACTGAAGCTTTCTTT
TRBV4-2	TRBD1	TRBJ1-6	-	CASRRDRDSPLHF	TGTGCCAGTAGGAGGGACAGGGATTCACCCCTCCACTTT
TRBV6-5	TRBD1	TRBJ1-3	-	CASSYHGTGGTNTIYF	TGTGCCAGCAGTTACCACGGGACAGGGGGGACGAACACCATATATTTT
TRBV4-2	TRBD1	TRBJ2-7	-	CASSQGTGDYEQYF	TGTGCCAGCAGCCAAGGGACAGGGGACTACGAGCAGTACTTC
TRBV5-1	-	TRBJ2-2	many	CASSAGQQELFF	TGCGCCAGCAGTGCAGGGCAACAGGAGCTGTTTTTT
TRBV10-2	-	TRBJ2-5	-	CASSPGGLKTQYF	TGCGCCAGCAGCCCGGGCGGGCTGAAGACCCAGTACTTC
TRBV18	-	TRBJ1-5	-	CASSSNSGAGDPQPQHF	TGTGCCAGCTCATCTAACTCGGGGGCTGGGGACCCACAGCCCCAGCATTTT
TRBV5-1	TRBD1	TRBJ1-4	-	CASSLAGWTGPYEKLFF	TGCGCCAGCAGCTTGGCCGGTTGGACAGGGCCCTATGAAAAACTGTTTTTT
TRBV11-2	TRBD1	TRBJ2-7	-	CASSSPGTGTYEQYF	TGTGCCAGCAGCTCCCCCGGGACAGGTACCTACGAGCAGTACTTC
TRBV4-3	-	TRBJ1-2	-	CASSQDLGGNYGYTF	TGCGCCAGCAGCCAAGATCTAGGGGGAAACTATGGCTACACCTTC
TRBV19	TRBD2	TRBJ2-5	few	CASSKLISSGRIETQYF	TGTGCCAGTAGTAAACTAATCTCTAGCGGGAGGATAGAGACCCAGTACTTC
TRBV7-8	-	TRBJ1-2	-	CASSLVWGSNYGYTF	TGTGCCAGCAGCTTAGTGTGGGGATCTAACTATGGCTACACCTTC
TRBV28	TRBD1	TRBJ2-7	-	CASSSGQGREQYF	TGTGCCAGCAGCTCGGGACAGGGCCGCGAGCAGTACTTC
TRBV29-1	TRBD2	TRBJ2-5	-	CSVRTSGTGTQYF	TGCAGCGTTAGGACTAGCGGGACAGGGACCCAGTACTTC
TRBV7-9	-	TRBJ1-1	-	CASSLMGIDTEAFF	TGTGCCAGCAGCTTAATGGGGATCGACACTGAAGCTTTCTTT
TRBV6-5	TRBD1	TRBJ1-1	-	CASSRTGQTEAFF	TGTGCCAGCAGCCGGACAGGGCAAACTGAAGCTTTCTTT
TRBV2	TRBD2	TRBJ2-1	-	CASSEGTSGIF	TGTGCCAGCAGTGAAGGGACTAGCGGAATCTTC
TRBV9	TRBD2	TRBJ2-5	-	CASSPLSGRHQETQYF	TGTGCCAGCAGCCCCCTTAGCGGGAGACACCAAGAGACCCAGTACTTC
TRBV4-1	-	TRBJ2-5	-	CASSQGLRSGTQYF	TGCGCCAGCAGCCAAGGTCTCCGGTCCGGAACCCAGTACTTC
TRBV18	TRBD1	TRBJ2-7	-	CASSPGTGGEQYF	TGTGCCAGCTCACCCGGGACAGGGGGCGAGCAGTACTTC
TRBV5-4	-	TRBJ1-1	-	CASSSLTSRPGDTEAFF	TGTGCCAGCAGCTCACTCACATCCAGACCGGGGGACACTGAAGCTTTCTTT
TRBV5-1	TRBD2	TRBJ2-2	-	CASSLSLAGAGELFF	TGCGCCAGCAGCTTGTCGCTAGCGGGGGCCGGGGAGCTGTTTTTT
TRBV5-1	TRBD1	TRBJ2-7	-	CASSLGPGQGAREQYF	TGCGCCAGCAGCTTGGGGCCCGGACAGGGGGCAAGAGAGCAGTACTTC
TRBV20-1	-	TRBJ2-5	-	CSARAQETQYF	TGCAGTGCTAGAGCCCAAGAGACCCAGTACTTC
TRBV4-1	-	TRBJ1-2	-	CASSQALTVFTF	TGCGCCAGCAGCCAAGCTTTGACAGTTTTCACCTTC
TRBV5-1	TRBD2	TRBJ2-1	-	CASRPSGTSGSASYNEQFF	TGCGCCAGCAGACCGTCCGGGACTAGCGGGAGTGCCTCCTACAATGAGCAGTTCTTC
TRBV6-5	TRBD1	TRBJ2-7	-	CASSKDRSFYEQYF	TGTGCCAGCAGCAAGGACAGGTCTTTCTACGAGCAGTACTTC
TRBV6-6	TRBD1	TRBJ1-2	few	CASSSGQQQSGYTF	TGTGCCAGCAGCTCGGGACAGCAGCAATCGGGCTACACCTTC
TRBV27	TRBD2	TRBJ2-3	-	CASRASGEDTQYF	TGTGCCAGCAGGGCTAGCGGGGAGGATACGCAGTATTTT
TRBV7-9	-	TRBJ1-6	-	CASSLGDRFNSPLHF	TGTGCCAGCAGCTTAGGCGACAGGTTTAATTCACCCCTCCACTTT
TRBV2	-	TRBJ2-4	-	CASRSPATLRSAKNIQYF	TGTGCCAGCAGGAGCCCGGCCACCCTAAGATCGGCCAAAAACATTCAGTACTTC
TRBV5-1	-	TRBJ1-1	-	CASSLGQGGTEAFF	TGCGCCAGCAGCCTTGGGCAGGGCGGGACTGAAGCTTTCTTT
TRBV10-3	-	TRBJ1-5	-	CAISESKGRQPQHF	TGTGCCATCAGTGAGTCGAAAGGACGGCAGCCCCAGCATTTT
TRBV6-6	TRBD2	TRBJ2-1	-	CASSLGTSGGNEQFF	TGTGCCAGCAGTCTTGGGACTAGCGGGGGAAATGAGCAGTTCTTC
TRBV28	-	TRBJ1-3	-	CASSDSGNTIYF	TGTGCCAGCAGTGATTCTGGAAACACCATATATTTT
TRBV2	-	TRBJ1-1	-	CASGRHTEAFF	TGTGCCAGCGGGAGACATACTGAAGCTTTCTTT
TRBV2	-	TRBJ1-5	few	CASSEVENQPQHF	TGTGCCAGCAGTGAAGTGGAGAATCAGCCCCAGCATTTT